This TCR beta chain emerged from a study of blood T cell repertoires in COVID-19. Sequenced by immunoSEQ multiplex PCR; TCRdb stores in-frame clones only, minus some. The sample carries 100,000 to 150,000 clones, roughly 91% recorded once. V shed 4 bases and J 8 bases; nucleotides not matched to a gene: 8. The CDR3 consists of 16 residues. Per the germline V gene, CDR1 is LGHNA and CDR2 is YNFKEQ. The sample consisted of peripheral blood. This TCR was sampled from a human donor in a cohort sampled during active COVID-19. The chain employs TRBV4-2 and TRBJ2-1, with 13 nucleotides matching TRBD2. This CDR3 is CASSPWTSGSGDEQFF. The CDR3 coding sequence is TGTGCCAGCAGCCCCTGGACTAGCGGGAGCGGAGATGAGCAGTTCTTC.